At least ten counts were recorded for the clone carrying this T cell receptor beta chain. Its antigen is currently unknown. The entry originates in a study of Graves' ophthalmopathy and Graves' hyperthyroidism. Study in general: Peripheral blood was gathered at the point of initial diagnosis, before any treatment started.

The V end lost 6 bases, the J end lost 3 bases, and 6 bases lay between the germline ends. Germline V gives CDR1 MNHEY, CDR2 SMNVEV (reference sequence). This CDR3 is 11 amino acids long. Notes on the study in general: With over 85% sensitivity and roughly 77% specificity, a 13-signature model separated ophthalmopathy from stable hyperthyroidism. Most expanded clonotypes from thyroid (those above 0.001 frequency) were also found in blood.

For repertoire sequencing, the TCR beta CDR3 regions were amplified from RNA transcripts. After a first-round RT-PCR with HTBI primers, a second-round multiplex PCR was run. TCRdb recomputed calls from the multiplex PCR reads with MiXCR, one row per CDR3 protein. The table has about 410,000 distinct CDR3 sequences, 18% seen once. Uncontrolled infections, pregnancy, lactation or other autoimmune diseases led to patient exclusion. Input material: peripheral blood. The J gene is TRBJ2-7, the V gene TRBV27; no definite D call. This clonotype was sampled from a woman between 18 and 29 years old with Graves' ophthalmopathy. The CDR3 is CASRSHYEQYF. CDR3 bases: TGTGCCAGCAGGTCCCACTACGAGCAGTACTTC.